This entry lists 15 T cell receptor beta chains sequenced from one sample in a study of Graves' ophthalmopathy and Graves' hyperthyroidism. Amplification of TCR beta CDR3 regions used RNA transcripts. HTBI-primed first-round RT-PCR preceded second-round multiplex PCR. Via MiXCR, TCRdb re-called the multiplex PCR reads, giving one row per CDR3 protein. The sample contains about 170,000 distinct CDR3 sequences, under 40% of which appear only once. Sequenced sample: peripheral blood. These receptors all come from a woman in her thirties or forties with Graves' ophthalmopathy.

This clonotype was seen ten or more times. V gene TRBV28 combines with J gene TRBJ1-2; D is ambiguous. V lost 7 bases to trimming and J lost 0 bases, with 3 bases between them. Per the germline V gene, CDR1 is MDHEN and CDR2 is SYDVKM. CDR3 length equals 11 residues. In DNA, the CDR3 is TGTGCCAGCAATTCTAACTATGGCTACACCTTC. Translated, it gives CASNSNYGYTF.

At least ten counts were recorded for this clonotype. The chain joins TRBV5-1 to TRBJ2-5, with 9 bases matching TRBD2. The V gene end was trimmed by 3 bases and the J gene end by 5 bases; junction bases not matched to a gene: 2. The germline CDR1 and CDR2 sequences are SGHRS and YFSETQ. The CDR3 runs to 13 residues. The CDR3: CASSSSGVETQYF. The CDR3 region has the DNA TGCGCCAGCAGCTCTAGCGGGGTGGAGACCCAGTACTTC.

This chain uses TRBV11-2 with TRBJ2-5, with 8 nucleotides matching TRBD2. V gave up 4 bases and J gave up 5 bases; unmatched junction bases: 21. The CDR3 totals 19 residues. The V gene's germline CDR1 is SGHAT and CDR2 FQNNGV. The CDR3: CASSSPGGLAGGPGETQYF. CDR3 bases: TGTGCCAGCAGCTCCCCTGGGGGGCTGGCGGGGGGACCCGGGGAGACCCAGTACTTC.

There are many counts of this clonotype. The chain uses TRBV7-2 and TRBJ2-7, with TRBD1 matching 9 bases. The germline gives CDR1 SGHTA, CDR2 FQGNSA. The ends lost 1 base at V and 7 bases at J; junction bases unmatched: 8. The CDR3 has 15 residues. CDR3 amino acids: CASSLGGQGIGEQYF. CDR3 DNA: TGTGCCAGCAGCTTAGGTGGACAGGGGATAGGGGAGCAGTACTTC.

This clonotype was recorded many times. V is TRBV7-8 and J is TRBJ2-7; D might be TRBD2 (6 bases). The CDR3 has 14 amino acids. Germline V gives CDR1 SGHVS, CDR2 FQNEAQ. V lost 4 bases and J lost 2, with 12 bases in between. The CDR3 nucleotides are TGTGCCAGCAGCTCGGTGGGGGGAACCTACGAGCAGTACTTC. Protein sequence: CASSSVGGTYEQYF.

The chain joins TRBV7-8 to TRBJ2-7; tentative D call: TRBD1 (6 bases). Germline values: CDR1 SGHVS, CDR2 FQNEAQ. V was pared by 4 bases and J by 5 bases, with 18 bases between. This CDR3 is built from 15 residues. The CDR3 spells CASSYTSGDLDEQYF. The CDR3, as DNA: TGTGCCAGCAGCTACACGTCAGGGGACCTGGACGAGCAGTACTTC.

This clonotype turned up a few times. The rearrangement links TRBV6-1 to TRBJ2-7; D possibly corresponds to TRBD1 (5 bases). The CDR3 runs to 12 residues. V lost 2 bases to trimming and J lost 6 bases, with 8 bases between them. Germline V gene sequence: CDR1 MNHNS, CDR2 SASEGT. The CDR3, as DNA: TGTGCCAGCAGTGAAAATCAGGGCGAGCAGTACTTC. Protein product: CASSENQGEQYF.

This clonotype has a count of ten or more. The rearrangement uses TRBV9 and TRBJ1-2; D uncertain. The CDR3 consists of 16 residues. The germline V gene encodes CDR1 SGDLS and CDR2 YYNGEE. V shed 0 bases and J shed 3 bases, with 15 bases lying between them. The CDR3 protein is CASSVGGSDGDYGYTF. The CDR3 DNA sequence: TGTGCCAGCAGCGTAGGGGGATCAGACGGTGACTATGGCTACACCTTC.

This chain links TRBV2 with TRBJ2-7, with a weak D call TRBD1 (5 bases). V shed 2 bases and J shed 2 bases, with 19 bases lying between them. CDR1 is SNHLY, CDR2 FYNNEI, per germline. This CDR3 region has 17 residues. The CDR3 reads CASSEHGMTDTTYEQYF. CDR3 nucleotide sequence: TGTGCCAGCAGTGAACATGGGATGACGGACACGACCTACGAGCAGTACTTC.

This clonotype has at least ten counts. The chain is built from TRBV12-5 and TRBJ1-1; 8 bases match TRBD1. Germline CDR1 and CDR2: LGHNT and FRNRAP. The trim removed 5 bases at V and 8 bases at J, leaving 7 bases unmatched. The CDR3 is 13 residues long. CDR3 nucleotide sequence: TGTGCTAGTGGTGAGGGACAGGCGAGGGAAGCTTTCTTT. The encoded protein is CASGEGQAREAFF.

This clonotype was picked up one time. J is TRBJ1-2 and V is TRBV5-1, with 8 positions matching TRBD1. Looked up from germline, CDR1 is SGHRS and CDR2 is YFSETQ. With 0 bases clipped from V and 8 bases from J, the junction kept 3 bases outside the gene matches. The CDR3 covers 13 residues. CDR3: CASSLGTGRGYTF. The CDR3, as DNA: TGCGCCAGCAGCTTGGGGACAGGGAGAGGCTACACCTTC.

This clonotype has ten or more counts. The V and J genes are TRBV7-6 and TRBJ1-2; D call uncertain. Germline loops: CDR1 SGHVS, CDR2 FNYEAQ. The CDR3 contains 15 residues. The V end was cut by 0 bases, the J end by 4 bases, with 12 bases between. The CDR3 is CASSLAATDLYGYTF. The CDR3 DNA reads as TGTGCCAGCAGCTTAGCGGCGACGGACCTCTATGGCTACACCTTC.

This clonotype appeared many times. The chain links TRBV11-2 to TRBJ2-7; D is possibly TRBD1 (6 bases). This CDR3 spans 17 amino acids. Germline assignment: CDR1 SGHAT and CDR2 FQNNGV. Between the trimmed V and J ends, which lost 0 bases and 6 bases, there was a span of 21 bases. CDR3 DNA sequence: TGTGCCAGCAGCTTAGAATCCCGGGACAAAGTGCGACGCGAGCAGTACTTC. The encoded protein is CASSLESRDKVRREQYF.

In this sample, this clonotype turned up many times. The CDR3 sequence: CSGLLTGAVFYGYTF. The CDR3 DNA sequence: TGCAGCGGACTCCTGACAGGAGCCGTTTTCTATGGCTACACCTTC. The J gene is TRBJ1-2, the V gene TRBV29-1, with D tentatively TRBD1 (6 bases). Germline V gene sequence: CDR1 SQVTM, CDR2 ANQGSEA. The CDR3 length is 15 residues. The V and J ends lost 7 bases and 4 bases respectively, with 22 bases between them.

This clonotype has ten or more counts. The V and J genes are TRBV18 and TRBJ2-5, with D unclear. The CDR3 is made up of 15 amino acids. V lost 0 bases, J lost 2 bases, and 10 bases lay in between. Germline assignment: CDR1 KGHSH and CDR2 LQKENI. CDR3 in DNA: TGTGCCAGCTCACCACCGTGGGCTGCGCAAGAGACCCAGTACTTC. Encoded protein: CASSPPWAAQETQYF.